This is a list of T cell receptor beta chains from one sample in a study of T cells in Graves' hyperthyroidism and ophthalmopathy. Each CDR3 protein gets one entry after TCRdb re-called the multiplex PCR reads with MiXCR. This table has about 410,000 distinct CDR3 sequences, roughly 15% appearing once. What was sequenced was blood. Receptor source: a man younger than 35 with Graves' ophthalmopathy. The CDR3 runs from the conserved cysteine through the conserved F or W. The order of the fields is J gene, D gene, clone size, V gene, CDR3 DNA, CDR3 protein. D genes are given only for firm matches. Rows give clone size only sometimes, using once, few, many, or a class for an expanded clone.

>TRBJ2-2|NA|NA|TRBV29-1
TGCAGCGTTGGGGGACCACGAGAGGGGGAGCTGTTTTTT
CSVGGPREGELFF
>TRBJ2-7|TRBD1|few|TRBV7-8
TGTGCCAGCAGCTCCAGACAGGGGAAATACGAGCAGTACTTC
CASSSRQGKYEQYF
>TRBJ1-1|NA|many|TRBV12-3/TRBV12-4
TGTGCCAGCAGCAAAGGGGTAGTGAGCAGCTGGAACACTGAAGCTTTCTTT
CASSKGVVSSWNTEAFF
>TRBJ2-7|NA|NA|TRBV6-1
TGTGCCAGCAGTGAAGAGCCGGGCAGCTCCTACGAGCAGTACTTC
CASSEEPGSSYEQYF
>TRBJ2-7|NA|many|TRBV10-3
TGTGCCATCCTGGCGAAGGAGCCCGGGGATGACGAGCAGTACTTC
CAILAKEPGDDEQYF
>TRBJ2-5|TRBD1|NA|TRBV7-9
TGTGCCAGCAGCTTACAGACAGGGTGGCAAGAGACCCAGTACTTC
CASSLQTGWQETQYF
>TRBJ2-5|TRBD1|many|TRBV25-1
TGTGCCACCCGGGACAGGGGACAAGAGACCCAGTACTTC
CATRDRGQETQYF
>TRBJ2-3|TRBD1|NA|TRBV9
TGTGCCAGCAGCACCCGCGGACAGGGCACAGATACGCAGTATTTT
CASSTRGQGTDTQYF
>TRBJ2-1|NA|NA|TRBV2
TGTGCCAGTACCGGGACTCACTTCTTC
CASTGTHFF
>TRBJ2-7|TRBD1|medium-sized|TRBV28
TGTGCCAGCAGCCCTCAGGGGGACGCCTCCTACGAGCAGTACTTC
CASSPQGDASYEQYF
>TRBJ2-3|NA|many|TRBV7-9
TGTGCCAGCAGCGTAACTATTTCCCCTAGCACAGATACGCAGTATTTT
CASSVTISPSTDTQYF
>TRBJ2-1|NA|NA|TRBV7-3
TGTGCCAGCAGCCCTCACTACATTTCCCCCAATGAGCAGTTCTTC
CASSPHYISPNEQFF
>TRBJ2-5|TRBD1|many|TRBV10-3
TGTGCCATCAGCCTCGACAGGGGGCTAGAGACCCAGTACTTC
CAISLDRGLETQYF
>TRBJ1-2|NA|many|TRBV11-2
TGTGCCAGCAGCTTAGAGAGGACTGGGGTTGGGTCTTCCTATGGCTACACCTTC
CASSLERTGVGSSYGYTF
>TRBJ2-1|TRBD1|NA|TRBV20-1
TGCAGCCTCCAGTCCTACGGGACAGATACCTACAATGAGCAGTTCTTC
CSLQSYGTDTYNEQFF
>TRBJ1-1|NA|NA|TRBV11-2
TGTGCCAGCGCCACGGCTGGCGGGACCACTGAAGCTTTCTTT
CASATAGGTTEAFF
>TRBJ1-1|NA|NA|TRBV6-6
TGTGCCAGCAGTTACTCGGTTAATACAGCTGAAGCTTTCTTT
CASSYSVNTAEAFF
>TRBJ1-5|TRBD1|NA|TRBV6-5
TGTGCCATCAGGGGGGGGGAAGAGCAGCCCCAGCATTTT
CAIRGGEEQPQHF
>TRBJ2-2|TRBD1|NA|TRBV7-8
TGTGCCAGCAGCTTAGTGGTGAAGCAGGGGGAGCTAGTAGGGGAGCTGTTTTTT
CASSLVVKQGELVGELFF
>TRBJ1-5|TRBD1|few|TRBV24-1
TGTGCCACCAGTGCCCGAGCGGGGACAGCTTATAGCAATCAGCCCCAGCATTTT
CATSARAGTAYSNQPQHF
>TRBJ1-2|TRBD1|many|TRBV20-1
TGCAGTGCGGCGATGGCCGGGACAGGGGTCGGCTACACCTTC
CSAAMAGTGVGYTF
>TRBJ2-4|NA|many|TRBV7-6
TGTGCCAGCAGCCCGACCGGGGCCGTTCAGTACTTC
CASSPTGAVQYF
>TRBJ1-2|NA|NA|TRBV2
TGTGCCAGCGGGCCCAACTATGGCTACACCTTC
CASGPNYGYTF
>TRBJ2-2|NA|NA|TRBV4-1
TGCGCCAGCAGCCAGGGCACTTTTAGCGCCACCGGGGAGCTGTTTTTT
CASSQGTFSATGELFF
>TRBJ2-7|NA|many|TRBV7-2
TGTGCCAGCAGCATAGCCGACAGCTACGAGCAGTACTTC
CASSIADSYEQYF
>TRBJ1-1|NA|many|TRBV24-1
TGTGCCACCAGTGACGGACACATGAACACTGAAGCTTTCTTT
CATSDGHMNTEAFF
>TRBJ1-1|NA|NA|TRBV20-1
TGCAGTGCTTCCGTTGTGGGTATCGACACTGAAGCTTTCTTT
CSASVVGIDTEAFF
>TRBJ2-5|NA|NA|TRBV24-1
TGTGCCACCAGTGATCAGGTCAGGGGTTCGGAGACCCAGTACTTC
CATSDQVRGSETQYF
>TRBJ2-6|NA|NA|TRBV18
TGTGCCAGCTCACCACGACAGGCTTCCTCTGGGGCCAACGTCCTGACTTTC
CASSPRQASSGANVLTF
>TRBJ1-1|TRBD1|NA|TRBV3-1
TGTGCCAGCAGCTGGACAGGGCGGGACACTGAAGCTTTCTTT
CASSWTGRDTEAFF
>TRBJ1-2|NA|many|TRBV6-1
TGTGCCAGCAGTGCCCAAACAGTGGCCTATGGCTACACCTTC
CASSAQTVAYGYTF
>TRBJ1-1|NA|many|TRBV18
TGTGCCAGCTCACCCACACAGGGTTGGGGGAACACTGAAGCTTTCTTT
CASSPTQGWGNTEAFF
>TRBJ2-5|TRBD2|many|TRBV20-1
TGCAGTCCTAGTGAGACGACTAGCAGAGAGACCCAGTACTTC
CSPSETTSRETQYF
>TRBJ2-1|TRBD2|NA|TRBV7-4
TGTGCCAGCAGCTTAGGGACTAGCGGGAGGGCCGGTGAGCAGTTCTTC
CASSLGTSGRAGEQFF
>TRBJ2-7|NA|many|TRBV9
TGTGCCAGCAGCGAGGGACATTTTCCTATCGACTCCTACGAGCAGTACTTC
CASSEGHFPIDSYEQYF
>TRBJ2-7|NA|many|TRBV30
TGTGCCCATGGTAGGGGCCGTCTAGGTGAGCAGTACTTC
CAHGRGRLGEQYF
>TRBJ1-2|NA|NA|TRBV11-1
TGTGCCAGCAGCTTTGGAGATGATCTGGGGGCGAGGGGCTACACCTTC
CASSFGDDLGARGYTF
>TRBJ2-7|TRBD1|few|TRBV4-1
TGCGCCAGCAGCCAAGACAGGGGGCCCTCCTCAGACGAGCAGTACTTC
CASSQDRGPSSDEQYF
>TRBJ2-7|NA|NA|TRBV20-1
TGCAGTGCCGACCGTCAATACGAGCAGTACTTC
CSADRQYEQYF
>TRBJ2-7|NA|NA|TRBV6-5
TGTGCCAGCAGTTACTCGGCAGACCGAGGCTACGAGCAGTACTTC
CASSYSADRGYEQYF
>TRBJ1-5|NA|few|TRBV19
TGTGCCAGTAGTATGGCTCCGGTTAGCAATCAGCCCCAGCATTTT
CASSMAPVSNQPQHF
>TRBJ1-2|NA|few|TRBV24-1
TGTGCCACCAGTGATTTGCGGGGTAACTATGGCTACACCTTC
CATSDLRGNYGYTF